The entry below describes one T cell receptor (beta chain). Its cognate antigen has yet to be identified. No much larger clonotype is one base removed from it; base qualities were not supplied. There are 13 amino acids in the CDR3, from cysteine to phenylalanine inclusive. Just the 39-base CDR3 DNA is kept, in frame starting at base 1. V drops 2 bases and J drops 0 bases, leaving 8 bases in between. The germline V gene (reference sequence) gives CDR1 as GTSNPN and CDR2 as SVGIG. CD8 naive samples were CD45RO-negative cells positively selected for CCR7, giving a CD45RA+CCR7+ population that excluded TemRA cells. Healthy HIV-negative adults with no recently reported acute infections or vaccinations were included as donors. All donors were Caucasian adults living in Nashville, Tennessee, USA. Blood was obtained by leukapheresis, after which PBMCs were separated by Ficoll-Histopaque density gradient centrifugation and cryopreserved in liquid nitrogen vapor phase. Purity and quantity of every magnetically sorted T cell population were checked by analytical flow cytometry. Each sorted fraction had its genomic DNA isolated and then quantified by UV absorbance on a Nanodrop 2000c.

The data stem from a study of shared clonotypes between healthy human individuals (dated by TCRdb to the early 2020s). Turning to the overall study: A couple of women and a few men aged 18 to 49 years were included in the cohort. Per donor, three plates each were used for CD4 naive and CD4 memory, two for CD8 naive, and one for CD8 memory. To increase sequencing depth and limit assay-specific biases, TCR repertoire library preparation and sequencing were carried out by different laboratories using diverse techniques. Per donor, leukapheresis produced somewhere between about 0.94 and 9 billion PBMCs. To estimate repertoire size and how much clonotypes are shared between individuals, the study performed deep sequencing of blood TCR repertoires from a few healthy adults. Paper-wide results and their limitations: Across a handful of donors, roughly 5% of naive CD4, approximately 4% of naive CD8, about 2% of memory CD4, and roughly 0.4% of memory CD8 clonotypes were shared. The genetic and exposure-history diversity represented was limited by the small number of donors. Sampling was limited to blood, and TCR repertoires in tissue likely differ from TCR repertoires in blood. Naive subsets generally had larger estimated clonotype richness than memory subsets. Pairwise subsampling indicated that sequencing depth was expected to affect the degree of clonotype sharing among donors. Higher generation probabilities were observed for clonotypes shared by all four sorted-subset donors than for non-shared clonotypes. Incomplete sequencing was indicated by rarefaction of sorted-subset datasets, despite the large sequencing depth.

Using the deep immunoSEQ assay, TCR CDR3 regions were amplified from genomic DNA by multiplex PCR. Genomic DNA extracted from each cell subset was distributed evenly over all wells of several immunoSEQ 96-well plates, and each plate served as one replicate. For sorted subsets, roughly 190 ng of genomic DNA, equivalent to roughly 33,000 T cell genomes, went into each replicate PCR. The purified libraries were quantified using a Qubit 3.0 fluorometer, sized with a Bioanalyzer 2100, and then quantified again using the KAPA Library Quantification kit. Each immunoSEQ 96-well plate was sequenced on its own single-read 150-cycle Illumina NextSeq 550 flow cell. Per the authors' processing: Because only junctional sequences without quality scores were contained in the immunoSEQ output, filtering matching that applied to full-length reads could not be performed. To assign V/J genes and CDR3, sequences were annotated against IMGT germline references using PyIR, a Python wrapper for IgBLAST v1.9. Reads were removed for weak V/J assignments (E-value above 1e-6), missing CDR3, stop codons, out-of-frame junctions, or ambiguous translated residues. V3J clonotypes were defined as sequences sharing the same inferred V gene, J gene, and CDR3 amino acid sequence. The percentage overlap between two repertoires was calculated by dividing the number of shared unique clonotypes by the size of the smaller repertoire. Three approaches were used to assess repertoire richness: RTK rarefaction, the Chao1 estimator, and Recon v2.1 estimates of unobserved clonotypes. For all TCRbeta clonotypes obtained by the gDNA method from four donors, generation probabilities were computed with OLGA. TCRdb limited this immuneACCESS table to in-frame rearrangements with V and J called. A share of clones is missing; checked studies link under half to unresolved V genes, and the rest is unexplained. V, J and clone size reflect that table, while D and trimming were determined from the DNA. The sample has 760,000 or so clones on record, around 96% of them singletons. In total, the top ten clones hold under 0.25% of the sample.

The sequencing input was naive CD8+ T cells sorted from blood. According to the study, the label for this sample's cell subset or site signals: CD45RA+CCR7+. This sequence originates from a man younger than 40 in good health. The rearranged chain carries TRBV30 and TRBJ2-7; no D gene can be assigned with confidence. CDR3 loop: CAWSKFSSYEQYF. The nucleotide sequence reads TGTGCCTGGAGTAAGTTTAGCTCCTACGAGCAGTACTTC.